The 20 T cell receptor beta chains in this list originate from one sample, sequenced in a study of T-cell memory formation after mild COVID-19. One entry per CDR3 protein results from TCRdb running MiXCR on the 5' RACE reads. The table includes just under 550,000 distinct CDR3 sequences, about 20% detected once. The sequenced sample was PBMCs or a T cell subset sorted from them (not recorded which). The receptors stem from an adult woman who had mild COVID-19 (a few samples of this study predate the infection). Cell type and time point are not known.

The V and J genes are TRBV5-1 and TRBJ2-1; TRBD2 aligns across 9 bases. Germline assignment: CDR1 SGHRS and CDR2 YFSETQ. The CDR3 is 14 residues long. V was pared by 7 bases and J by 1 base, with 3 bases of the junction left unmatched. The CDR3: CASGLAGSYNEQFF. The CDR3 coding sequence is TGCGCCAGCGGCCTAGCGGGGTCCTACAATGAGCAGTTCTTC.

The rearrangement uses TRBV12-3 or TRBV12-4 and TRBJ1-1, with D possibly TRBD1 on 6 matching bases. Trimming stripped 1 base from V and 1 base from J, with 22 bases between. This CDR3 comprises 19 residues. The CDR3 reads CASSLGWTDHLNKNTEAFF. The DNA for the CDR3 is TGTGCCAGCAGTTTAGGGTGGACAGACCATCTAAATAAGAACACTGAAGCTTTCTTT.

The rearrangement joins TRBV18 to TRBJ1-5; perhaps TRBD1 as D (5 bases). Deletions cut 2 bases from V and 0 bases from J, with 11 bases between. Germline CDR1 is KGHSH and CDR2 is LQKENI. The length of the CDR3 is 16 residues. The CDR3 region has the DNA TGTGCCAGCTCACCAGGGGCAGGTAATAGCAATCAGCCCCAGCATTTT. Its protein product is CASSPGAGNSNQPQHF.

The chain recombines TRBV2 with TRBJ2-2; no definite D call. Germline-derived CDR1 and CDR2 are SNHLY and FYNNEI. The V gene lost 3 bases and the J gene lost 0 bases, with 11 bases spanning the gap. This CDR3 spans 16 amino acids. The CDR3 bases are TGTGCCAGCAGTGATTTGGGTCAGACGAACACCGGGGAGCTGTTTTTT. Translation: CASSDLGQTNTGELFF.

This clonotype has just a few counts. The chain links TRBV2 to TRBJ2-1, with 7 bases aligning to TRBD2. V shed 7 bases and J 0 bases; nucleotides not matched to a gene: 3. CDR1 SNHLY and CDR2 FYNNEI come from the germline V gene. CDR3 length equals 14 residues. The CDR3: CASTASGSYNEQFF. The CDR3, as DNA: TGTGCCAGCACCGCTAGCGGCTCCTACAATGAGCAGTTCTTC. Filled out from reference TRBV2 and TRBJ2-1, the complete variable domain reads EPEVTQTPSHQVTQMGQEVILRCVPISNHLYFYWYRQILGQKVEFLVSFYNNEISEKSEIFDDQFSVERPDGSNFTLKIRSTKLEDSAMYFCASTASGSYNEQFFGPGTRLTVL.

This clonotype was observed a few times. As DNA, the CDR3 is TGTGCCAGCAGCCGGGGTGAGCAGCCCCAGCATTTT. Its translation is CASSRGEQPQHF. The rearrangement uses TRBV6-1 and TRBJ1-5; D not resolved. CDR3 length: 12 residues. V was cut by 6 bases and J by 7 bases, with 10 bases left in between. CDR1 is MNHNS and CDR2 is SASEGT in the germline V gene.

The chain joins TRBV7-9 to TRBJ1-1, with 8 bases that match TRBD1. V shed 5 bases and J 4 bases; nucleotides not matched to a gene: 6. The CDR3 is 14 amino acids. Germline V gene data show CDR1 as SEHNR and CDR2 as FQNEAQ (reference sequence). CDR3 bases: TGTGCCAGCAGCCAAGTGACAGGGGTCACTGAAGCTTTCTTT. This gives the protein CASSQVTGVTEAFF.

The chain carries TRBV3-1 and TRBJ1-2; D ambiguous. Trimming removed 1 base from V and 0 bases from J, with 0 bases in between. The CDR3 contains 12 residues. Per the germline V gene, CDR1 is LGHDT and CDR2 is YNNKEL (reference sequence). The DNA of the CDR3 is TGTGCCAGCAGCCAAGCTAACTATGGCTACACCTTC. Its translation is CASSQANYGYTF.

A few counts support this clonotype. The CDR3 here is CSAVLGGWGNQPQHF. CDR3 DNA: TGCAGTGCCGTTTTAGGAGGGTGGGGGAATCAGCCCCAGCATTTT. This chain joins TRBV20-1 and TRBJ1-5; D perhaps matches TRBD1 (5 bases). With 6 bases removed from V and 4 bases from J, the gap between germline ends came to 19 bases. Germline CDR1 DFQATT, CDR2 SNEGSKA (reference sequence). The CDR3 extends over 15 amino acids.

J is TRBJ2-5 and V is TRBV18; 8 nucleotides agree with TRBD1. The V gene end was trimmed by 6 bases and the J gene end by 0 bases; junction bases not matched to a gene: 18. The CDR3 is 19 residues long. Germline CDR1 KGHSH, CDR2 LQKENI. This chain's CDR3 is CASSPTGGQAFPYQETQYF. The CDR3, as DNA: TGTGCCAGCTCGCCAACTGGGGGACAGGCCTTCCCGTACCAAGAGACCCAGTACTTC.

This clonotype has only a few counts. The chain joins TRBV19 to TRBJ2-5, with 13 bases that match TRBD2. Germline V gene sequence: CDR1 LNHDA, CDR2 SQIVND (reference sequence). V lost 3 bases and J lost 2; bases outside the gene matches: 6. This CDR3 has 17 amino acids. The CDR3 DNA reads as TGTGCCAGTAGTATTTGGGGGACTAGCGGGGAGCAAGAGACCCAGTACTTC. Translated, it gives CASSIWGTSGEQETQYF.

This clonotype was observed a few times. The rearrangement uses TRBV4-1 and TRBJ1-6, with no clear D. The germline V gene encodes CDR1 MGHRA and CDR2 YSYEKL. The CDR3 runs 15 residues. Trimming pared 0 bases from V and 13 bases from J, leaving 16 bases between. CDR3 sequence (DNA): TGCGCCAGCAGCCAAGATTTCACAGTTCGAGCCCCCCTCCACTTT. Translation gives CASSQDFTVRAPLHF.

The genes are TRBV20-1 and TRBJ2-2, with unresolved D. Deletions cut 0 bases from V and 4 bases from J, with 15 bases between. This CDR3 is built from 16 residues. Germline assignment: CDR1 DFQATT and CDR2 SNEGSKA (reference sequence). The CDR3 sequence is CSARDAASEFTGELFF. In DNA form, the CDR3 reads TGCAGTGCTAGAGATGCCGCTAGTGAGTTCACCGGGGAGCTGTTTTTT.

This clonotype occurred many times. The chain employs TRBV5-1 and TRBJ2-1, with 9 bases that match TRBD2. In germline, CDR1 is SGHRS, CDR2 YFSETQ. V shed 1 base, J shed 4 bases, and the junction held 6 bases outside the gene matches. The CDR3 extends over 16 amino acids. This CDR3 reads CASSLMGLADYNEQFF. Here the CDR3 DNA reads TGCGCCAGCAGCTTGATGGGACTAGCAGATTACAATGAGCAGTTCTTC.

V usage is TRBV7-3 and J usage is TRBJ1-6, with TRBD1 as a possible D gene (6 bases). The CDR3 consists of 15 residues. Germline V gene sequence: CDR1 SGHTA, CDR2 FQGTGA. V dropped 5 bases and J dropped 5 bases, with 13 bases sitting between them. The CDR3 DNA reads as TGTGCCAGCAGCCAGACTCCAGGGGATAATTCACCCCTCCACTTT. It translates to CASSQTPGDNSPLHF.

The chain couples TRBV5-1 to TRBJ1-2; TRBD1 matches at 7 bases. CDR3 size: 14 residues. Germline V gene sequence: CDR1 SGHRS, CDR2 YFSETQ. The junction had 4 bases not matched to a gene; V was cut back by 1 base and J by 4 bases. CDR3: CASSLTGVAYGYTF. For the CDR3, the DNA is TGCGCCAGCAGCTTGACAGGGGTAGCCTATGGCTACACCTTC.

CDR3 DNA: TGTGCCTGGAGTGTAGGCGCACGGAACACTGAAGCTTTCTTT. Protein sequence: CAWSVGARNTEAFF. The V and J genes are TRBV30 and TRBJ1-1; D remains ambiguous. There are 14 residues in the CDR3. The V end was cut by 0 bases, the J end by 1 base, with 9 bases between. Germline V gives CDR1 GTSNPN, CDR2 SVGIG (reference sequence).

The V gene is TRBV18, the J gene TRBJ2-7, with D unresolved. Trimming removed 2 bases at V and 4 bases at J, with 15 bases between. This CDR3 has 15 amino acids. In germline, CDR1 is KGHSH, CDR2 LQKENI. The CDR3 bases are TGTGCCAGCTCACCATTCCAGTCTATGGTATACGAGCAGTACTTC. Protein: CASSPFQSMVYEQYF.

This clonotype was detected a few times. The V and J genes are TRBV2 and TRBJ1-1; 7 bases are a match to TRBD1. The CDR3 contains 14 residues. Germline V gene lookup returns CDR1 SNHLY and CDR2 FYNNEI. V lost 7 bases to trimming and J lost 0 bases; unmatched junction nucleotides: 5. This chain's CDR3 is CASIPGQMNTEAFF. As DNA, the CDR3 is TGTGCCAGCATTCCGGGACAGATGAACACTGAAGCTTTCTTT. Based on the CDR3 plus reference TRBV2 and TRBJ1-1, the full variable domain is EPEVTQTPSHQVTQMGQEVILRCVPISNHLYFYWYRQILGQKVEFLVSFYNNEISEKSEIFDDQFSVERPDGSNFTLKIRSTKLEDSAMYFCASIPGQMNTEAFFGQGTRLTVV.

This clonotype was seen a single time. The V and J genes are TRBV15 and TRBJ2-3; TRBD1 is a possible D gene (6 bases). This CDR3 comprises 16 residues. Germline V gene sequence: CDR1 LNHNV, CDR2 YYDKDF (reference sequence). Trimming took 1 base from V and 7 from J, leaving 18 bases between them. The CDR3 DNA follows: TGTGCCACCAGCAGAGTGTGGCAGGGGACCATTAATACGCAGTATTTT. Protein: CATSRVWQGTINTQYF. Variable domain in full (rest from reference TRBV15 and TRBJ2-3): DAMVIQNPRYQVTQFGKPVTLSCSQTLNHNVMYWYQQKSSQAPKLLFHYYDKDFNNEADTPDNFQSRRPNTSFCFLDIRSPGLGDTAMYLCATSRVWQGTINTQYFGPGTRLTVL.